Here is one T cell receptor beta chain with its context. The quantity of total RNA per TCR library was approximately 3.5 ug. Nested amplification of TCRalpha and TCRbeta cDNA involved two PCRs of around 15 and 9 cycles. TCRdb re-called the 5' RACE reads and gives one entry per CDR3 protein, without DNA. Its table records some 450,000 distinct CDR3 sequences. This record comes from a study of monozygotic twins with inflammatory bowel disease. The CDR3 spans 14 residues. CDR1 is SGHRS, CDR2 YFSETQ, per germline. The clonotype was recovered from a human donor with ulcerative colitis or Crohn's disease, or a healthy co-twin of an affected twin (not recorded which). This rearrangement joins TRBV5-1 to TRBJ2-1; TCRdb names TRBD1, which stays unverified in the absence of DNA. What was sequenced was blood. The CDR3 loop reads CASRFFYAGTDEFF.